The 32 T cell receptor beta chains listed next were all sequenced from one sample in a study of blood T cells in healthy people across ages. For the second PCR, which ran for about 7 to 11 cycles, a sample-barcoded 5' primer and a J-beta primer mix were used. A single record per CDR3 protein comes from TCRdb applying MiXCR to the 5' RACE reads. The sample shows 720,000 or so distinct CDR3 sequences, 40% to 45% of them seen only once. Material: blood. These receptors came from a man older than 75 in good health.

V gene TRBV20-1 combines with J gene TRBJ1-6; weak D call: TRBD1 (5 bases). The germline V and J ends were trimmed by 3 bases and 10 bases, with 16 bases remaining between them. Germline values: CDR1 DFQATT, CDR2 SNEGSKA (reference sequence). The CDR3 loop spans 14 amino acids. In DNA form, the CDR3 reads TGCAGTGCTAGCTTCGGCAGGGTAGACTCACCCCTCCACTTT. This gives the protein CSASFGRVDSPLHF.

V and J are TRBV20-1 and TRBJ2-5; D unresolved. V lost 7 bases to trimming and J lost 5 bases, with 17 bases between them. CDR1 DFQATT and CDR2 SNEGSKA come from the germline V gene (reference sequence). The CDR3 runs to 13 residues. The CDR3 region is CSGDDRTGETQYF. The CDR3 DNA is TGCAGTGGAGACGACCGAACCGGGGAGACCCAGTACTTC.

For the CDR3, the DNA is TGTGCCAGCAGTTTCCAAGGCGGGGGGGGAGCCTACAATGAGCAGTACTTC. This translates into CASSFQGGGGAYNEQYF. The V and J genes are TRBV6-2 or TRBV6-3 and TRBJ2-1; 9 positions agree with TRBD2. The DNA end lines up better with TRBJ2-7; the J call may be wrong. The germline gives CDR1 MNHEY, CDR2 SVGEGT. This CDR3 has 17 amino acids.

This clonotype turned up a few times. The rearrangement joins TRBV19 to TRBJ2-6; a weak D match, TRBD1 (6 bases). Trimming removed 3 bases from V and 0 bases from J, with 9 bases in between. CDR1 and CDR2 from the germline V gene are LNHDA and SQIVND (reference sequence). The CDR3 covers 16 residues. CDR3 protein: CASSMTGTSGANVLTF. CDR3 nucleotides: TGTGCCAGTAGTATGACAGGAACCTCTGGGGCCAACGTCCTGACTTTC. The full variable domain, in which reference TRBV19 and TRBJ2-6 provide the parts outside the CDR3, is DGGITQSPKYLFRKEGQNVTLSCEQNLNHDAMYWYRQDPGQGLRLIYYSQIVNDFQKGDIAEGYSVSREKKESFPLTVTSAQKNPTAFYLCASSMTGTSGANVLTFGAGSRLTVL.

The gene calls are TRBV7-3 and TRBJ1-6; no clear D gene. Between the trimmed V and J ends, which lost 3 bases and 7 bases, there was a span of 10 bases. Germline values: CDR1 SGHTA, CDR2 FQGTGA. CDR3 length equals 14 residues. The CDR3 here is CASSFESGNSPLHF. CDR3 coding DNA: TGTGCCAGCAGCTTTGAATCGGGGAATTCACCCCTCCACTTT. Based on the CDR3 plus reference TRBV7-3 and TRBJ1-6, the full variable domain is GAGVSQTPSNKVTEKGKYVELRCDPISGHTALYWYRQSLGQGPEFLIYFQGTGAADDSGLPNDRFFAVRPEGSVSTLKIQRTERGDSAVYLCASSFESGNSPLHFGNGTRLTVT.

This clonotype was observed at least ten times. This chain uses TRBV7-2 with TRBJ2-7, with 9 bases matching TRBD1. CDR3 length equals 14 residues. The germline V gene encodes CDR1 SGHTA and CDR2 FQGNSA. V was pared by 2 bases and J by 6 bases, with 5 bases of the junction left unmatched. The CDR3 DNA is TGTGCCAGCAGCTTAATAACAGGGGGCTCCGAGCAGTACTTC. It is translated as CASSLITGGSEQYF.

This clonotype was counted only a few times. The V call is TRBV20-1, the J call TRBJ2-7; 10 nucleotides line up with TRBD1. V shed 2 bases, J shed 2 bases, and the junction held 18 bases outside the gene matches. Looked up from germline, CDR1 is DFQATT and CDR2 is SNEGSKA (reference sequence). This CDR3 is built from 19 residues. The CDR3 spells CSARIDPGQGFFRPYEQYF. CDR3 sequence (DNA): TGCAGTGCTAGAATAGATCCGGGACAGGGGTTCTTTCGCCCCTACGAGCAGTACTTC.

This chain joins TRBV30 and TRBJ1-1, with a possible D match to TRBD1 (6 bases). Looked up from germline, CDR1 is GTSNPN and CDR2 is SVGIG (reference sequence). The CDR3 spans 13 residues. Deletions cut 2 bases from V and 8 bases from J, with 15 bases between. This CDR3 reads CAWSSFAGAEAFF. The CDR3 DNA is TGTGCCTGGAGTAGTTTTGCGGGGGCAGAAGCTTTCTTT.

The chain has TRBV29-1 and TRBJ2-1; 8 nucleotides match TRBD2. CDR1 SQVTM and CDR2 ANQGSEA come from the germline V gene. The CDR3 is 15 residues long. Germline trimming cut 3 bases from V and 6 bases from J; bases unmatched to any gene: 10. The CDR3 loop reads CSVERGFGTSNEQFF. Here the CDR3 DNA reads TGCAGCGTTGAGCGAGGATTTGGGACTAGCAATGAGCAGTTCTTC.

This clonotype was detected a few times. CDR3 nucleotide sequence: TGCAGCGCTGTATCCGGCCCCTACGAGCAGTACTTC. This sequence encodes CSAVSGPYEQYF. The chain couples TRBV29-1 to TRBJ2-7; D uncertain. The CDR3 sequence is 12 residues long. V lost 7 bases and J lost 2, with 12 bases in between. Germline V gene data show CDR1 as SQVTM and CDR2 as ANQGSEA.

The V call is TRBV7-2, the J call TRBJ1-3; no firm D call. Trimming removed 0 bases from V and 0 bases from J, with 12 bases in between. Germline CDR1 is SGHTA and CDR2 is FQGNSA. The CDR3 is 17 amino acids. CDR3 sequence reads: CASSLAGTSFSGNTIYF. Written as DNA, the CDR3 is TGTGCCAGCAGCTTAGCTGGTACGTCGTTCTCTGGAAACACCATATATTTT.

The chain couples TRBV24-1 to TRBJ1-1; D perhaps matches TRBD1 (5 bases). The CDR3 has 16 amino acids. Per germline, CDR1 KGHDR and CDR2 SFDVKD. V lost 3 bases, J lost 2 bases, and 15 bases lay in between. CDR3 DNA sequence: TGTGCCACCAGTGATCCTGGGGGGGTTAATAACACTGAAGCTTTCTTT. Amino acids: CATSDPGGVNNTEAFF.

A note on this clonotype: Compared with germline, one end of the junction differs, possibly owing to a read error. The chain is built from TRBV29-1 and TRBJ1-5; 7 bases are shared with TRBD1. The CDR3 contains 13 residues. Looked up from germline, CDR1 is SQVTM and CDR2 is ANQGSEA. CDR3 DNA sequence: TGCAGCGTTGATACAGGGGTAGGTCAGCCCCGGCATTTT. This sequence encodes CSVDTGVGQPRHF.

In DNA form, the CDR3 reads TGCAGTGCTACTACTAGCGGGGTGACCCAGTACTTC. Encoded protein: CSATTSGVTQYF. This chain uses TRBV20-1 with TRBJ2-5; 10 bases line up with TRBD2. Germline CDR1 DFQATT, CDR2 SNEGSKA (reference sequence). After removal of 4 bases from V and 7 bases from J, the junction contained 3 bases not matched to a gene. The CDR3 covers 12 residues.

The genes are TRBV4-3 and TRBJ2-5; unclear D gene. Near its end, the DNA agrees better with TRBJ2-4, so the J call may be wrong. The CDR3 runs to 15 residues. CDR1 is LGHNA, CDR2 YSLEER, per germline. The CDR3 nucleotides read TGCGCCAGCAGCCAAGACAACAGCCCCATTGACATTCAGTACTTC. Its protein is CASSQDNSPIDIQYF.

The CDR3 sequence: CASSLRGGTGNEQFF. The CDR3 coding sequence is TGCGCCAGCAGCTTGCGGGGCGGCACTGGCAATGAGCAGTTCTTC. The V call is TRBV5-1, the J call TRBJ2-1; D could derive from TRBD1 or TRBD2 (5 bases each). Germline lookup yields CDR1 SGHRS and CDR2 YFSETQ. Trimming shortened V by 1 base and J by 6 bases, and 14 bases separated the two germline ends. The CDR3 length is 15 residues.

CDR3 loop: CASRPGTSGGITYNEQYF. The CDR3 DNA is TGCGCCAGCAGGCCCGGGACTAGCGGGGGGATTACCTACAATGAGCAGTACTTC. The chain joins TRBV5-1 to TRBJ2-1; 15 positions agree with TRBD2. The closer fit of TRBJ2-7 to the DNA end suggests the J call may be wrong. CDR1 is SGHRS and CDR2 is YFSETQ in the germline V gene. This CDR3 has 18 amino acids.

The chain joins TRBV29-1 to TRBJ2-7; 9 nucleotides align to TRBD1. The CDR3 has 15 amino acids. Germline CDR1 reads SQVTM; CDR2 reads ANQGSEA. After removal of 6 bases from V and 5 bases from J, the junction contained 14 bases not matched to a gene. In DNA form, the CDR3 reads TGCAGCGTGGCGGACATGAGGACAGGGGTCCACGAGCAGTACTTC. Its protein product is CSVADMRTGVHEQYF.

The chain links TRBV5-1 to TRBJ2-3; the match to TRBD2 covers 9 bases. Per germline, CDR1 SGHRS and CDR2 YFSETQ. This CDR3 region has 15 residues. V trimming: 5 bases; J trimming: 5 bases; junction bases outside the gene matches: 9. The CDR3 loop is CASRALAGKRDTQYF. The DNA of the CDR3 is TGCGCCAGCAGAGCTCTAGCGGGAAAGAGAGATACGCAGTATTTT.

This chain joins TRBV3-1 and TRBJ1-1, with D uncertain. CDR3 length: 14 amino acids. Per the germline V gene, CDR1 is LGHDT and CDR2 is YNNKEL (reference sequence). Trimming cost V 4 bases and J 1 base, with 10 bases left between them. The CDR3 DNA sequence: TGTGCCAGCAGCCCAAGTGGGTGGAACACTGAAGCTTTCTTT. Protein product: CASSPSGWNTEAFF.

The chain couples TRBV7-2 to TRBJ1-5; no reliable D call. V was clipped by 1 base and J by 6 bases, with 10 bases between them. Germline V gene data show CDR1 as SGHTA and CDR2 as FQGNSA. This CDR3 comprises 14 residues. DNA of the CDR3: TGTGCCAGCAGCTTAGTTGGGGTGAGTCAGCCCCAGCATTTT. Its protein is CASSLVGVSQPQHF.

The chain couples TRBV6-5 to TRBJ2-1; a possible D gene is TRBD1 (5 bases). The germline CDR1 and CDR2 sequences are MNHEY and SVGAGI. The CDR3 totals 11 residues. Trimming stripped 2 bases from V and 10 bases from J, with 6 bases between. The CDR3 reads CASSYRQEQFF. Written as DNA, the CDR3 is TGTGCCAGCAGTTACCGACAGGAGCAGTTCTTC.

The chain combines TRBV7-2 with TRBJ1-2; 8 nucleotides match TRBD1. V lost 5 bases to trimming and J lost 0 bases; unmatched junction nucleotides: 8. This CDR3 spans 16 amino acids. Germline V gene lookup returns CDR1 SGHTA and CDR2 FQGNSA. CDR3 nucleotides: TGTGCCAGCAGCGCAGGACAGGGAGTCACTAACTATGGCTACACCTTC. This sequence encodes CASSAGQGVTNYGYTF. Full variable domain (remainder filled in from reference TRBV7-2 and TRBJ1-2): GAGVSQSPSNKVTEKGKDVELRCDPISGHTALYWYRQSLGQGLEFLIYFQGNSAPDKSGLPSDRFSAERTGGSVSTLTIQRTQQEDSAVYLCASSAGQGVTNYGYTFGSGTRLTVV.

CDR3 in amino acids: CASNPRLGSGNTEAFF. The CDR3 coding sequence is TGTGCCAGCAACCCTAGGCTCGGCTCGGGGAACACTGAAGCTTTCTTT. The V and J genes are TRBV5-4 and TRBJ1-1; D unresolved. CDR1 and CDR2 (germline): SGHNT, YYREEE (reference sequence). V was clipped by 6 bases and J by 1 base, with 19 bases between them. There are 16 residues in the CDR3.

This clonotype was seen more than once but under ten times. The rearrangement joins TRBV20-1 to TRBJ2-7; 10 positions match TRBD1. V was clipped by 5 bases and J by 4 bases; unmatched bases: 11. The germline gives CDR1 DFQATT, CDR2 SNEGSKA (reference sequence). The CDR3 loop spans 15 amino acids. This chain's CDR3 is CSAGDPGTGVYEQYF. In DNA form, the CDR3 reads TGCAGTGCTGGGGACCCGGGGACAGGGGTTTACGAGCAGTACTTC.

The chain carries TRBV5-1 and TRBJ2-3; no clear D gene. Germline CDR1 is SGHRS and CDR2 is YFSETQ. The CDR3 consists of 16 residues. V lost 0 bases to trimming and J lost 0 bases, with 11 bases between them. CDR3 amino acids: CASSLEPARSTDTQYF. In DNA, the CDR3 is TGCGCCAGCAGCTTGGAACCAGCGAGGAGCACAGATACGCAGTATTTT.

This clonotype came up many times. For the CDR3, the DNA is TGTGCCAGCAGCCAAGGACCCCCGCAGGACCTCACAGATACGCAGTATTTT. Amino acid sequence: CASSQGPPQDLTDTQYF. V is TRBV3-1 and J is TRBJ2-3; D is undetermined. Trimming pared 1 base from V and 2 bases from J, leaving 16 bases between. CDR1 is LGHDT, CDR2 YNNKEL, per germline (reference sequence). There are 17 residues in the CDR3.

This clonotype was observed a handful of times. The J gene is TRBJ2-7, the V gene TRBV11-3; 7 bases are shared with TRBD1. The end of the DNA fits TRBJ2-5 better, so the J call may be wrong. The CDR3 loop spans 14 amino acids. CDR1 and CDR2 from the germline V gene are SGHNT and YENEEA. CDR3 coding DNA: TGTGCCAGCAGCTCAGGGGGTGAGCGAGAGACCCAGTACTTC. Amino acid sequence: CASSSGGERETQYF.

The chain combines TRBV6-5 with TRBJ1-4; maybe TRBD1 (5 bases). Per germline, CDR1 MNHEY and CDR2 SVGAGI. The CDR3 extends over 15 amino acids. With 8 bases removed from V and 3 bases from J, the gap between germline ends came to 16 bases. CDR3 residues: CASGDRGGANEKLFF. The DNA of the CDR3 is TGTGCCAGCGGCGATCGGGGGGGGGCTAATGAAAAACTGTTTTTT.

J is TRBJ2-1 and V is TRBV25-1; a weak D match, TRBD2 (5 bases). Germline lookup yields CDR1 MGHDK and CDR2 SYGVNS. V dropped 3 bases and J dropped 7 bases, with 19 bases sitting between them. The length of the CDR3 is 16 residues. CDR3 nucleotide sequence: TGTGCCAGCAGTGATATAGGAGCGGATATTCGGAATGAGCAGTTCTTC. It is translated as CASSDIGADIRNEQFF.

The V call is TRBV10-2, the J call TRBJ2-1; maybe TRBD1 (6 bases). The V gene's germline CDR1 is WSHSY and CDR2 SAAADI. V shed 3 bases and J shed 13 bases, with 16 bases lying between them. This CDR3 is 13 amino acids long. The CDR3: CASSEQGVETQFF. In nucleotides, the CDR3 is TGCGCCAGCAGTGAACAGGGAGTGGAGACCCAGTTCTTC.

V gene TRBV23-1 combines with J gene TRBJ2-5; D unresolved. TRBV23-1 is classed as an ORF, of uncertain function. The CDR3 has 15 residues. The V and J ends lost 8 bases and 3 bases respectively, with 19 bases between them. CDR3: CASATPGLWEETQYF. CDR3 nucleotides: TGCGCCAGCGCCACCCCCGGGTTGTGGGAAGAGACCCAGTACTTC.